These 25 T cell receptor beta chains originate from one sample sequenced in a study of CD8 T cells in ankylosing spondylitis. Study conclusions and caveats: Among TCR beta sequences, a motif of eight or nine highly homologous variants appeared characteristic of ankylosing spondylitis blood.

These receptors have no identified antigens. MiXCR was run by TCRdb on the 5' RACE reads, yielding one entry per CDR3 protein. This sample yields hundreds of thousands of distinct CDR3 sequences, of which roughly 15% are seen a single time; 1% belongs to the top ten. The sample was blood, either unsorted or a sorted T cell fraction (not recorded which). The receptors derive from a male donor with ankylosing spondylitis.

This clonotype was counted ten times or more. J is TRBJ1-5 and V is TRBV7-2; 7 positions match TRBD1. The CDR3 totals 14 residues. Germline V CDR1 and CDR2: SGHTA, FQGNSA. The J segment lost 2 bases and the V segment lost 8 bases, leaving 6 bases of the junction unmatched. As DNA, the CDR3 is TGTGCCAGCTCCCCAGGGGGAGGCAATCAGCCCCAGCATTTT. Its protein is CASSPGGGNQPQHF.

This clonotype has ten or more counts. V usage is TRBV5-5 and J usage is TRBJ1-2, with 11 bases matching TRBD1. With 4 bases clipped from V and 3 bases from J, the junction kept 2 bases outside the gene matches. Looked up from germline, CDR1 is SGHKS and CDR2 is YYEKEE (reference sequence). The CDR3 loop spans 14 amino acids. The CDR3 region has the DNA TGTGCCAGCAGCAGGGACAGGGGGGACTATGGCTACACCTTC. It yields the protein CASSRDRGDYGYTF.

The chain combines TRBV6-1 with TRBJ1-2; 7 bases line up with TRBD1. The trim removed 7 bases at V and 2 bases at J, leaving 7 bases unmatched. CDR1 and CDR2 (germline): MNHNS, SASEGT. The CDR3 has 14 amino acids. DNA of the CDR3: TGTGCCAGCACCCGCTCACAGGGGAACTATGGCTACACCTTC. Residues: CASTRSQGNYGYTF.

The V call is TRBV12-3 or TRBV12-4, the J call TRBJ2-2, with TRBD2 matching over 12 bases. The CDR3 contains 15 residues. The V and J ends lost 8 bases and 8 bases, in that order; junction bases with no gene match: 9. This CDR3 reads CASGPLAGGRGELFF. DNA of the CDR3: TGTGCCAGCGGACCGCTAGCGGGGGGGCGTGGGGAGCTGTTTTTT.

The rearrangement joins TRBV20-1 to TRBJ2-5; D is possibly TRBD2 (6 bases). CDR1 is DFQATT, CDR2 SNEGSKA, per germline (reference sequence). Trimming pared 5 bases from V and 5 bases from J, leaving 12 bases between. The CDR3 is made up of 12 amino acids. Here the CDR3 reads CSAPGAGETQYF. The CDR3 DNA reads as TGCAGTGCTCCCGGGGCGGGGGAGACCCAGTACTTC.

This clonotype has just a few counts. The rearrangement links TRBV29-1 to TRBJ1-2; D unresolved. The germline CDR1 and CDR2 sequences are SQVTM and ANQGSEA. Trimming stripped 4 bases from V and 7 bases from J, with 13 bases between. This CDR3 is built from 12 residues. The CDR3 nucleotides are TGCAGCGTTGGGGAAAAGGGTGGTGGCTACACCTTC. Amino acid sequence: CSVGEKGGGYTF.

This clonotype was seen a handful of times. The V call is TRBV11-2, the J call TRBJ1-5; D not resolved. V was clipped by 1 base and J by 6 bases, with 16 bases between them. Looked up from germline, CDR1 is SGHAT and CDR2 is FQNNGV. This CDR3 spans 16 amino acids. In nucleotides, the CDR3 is TGTGCCAGCAGCTTAGGTACGATTGATCGGGGTCAGCCCCAGCATTTT. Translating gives CASSLGTIDRGQPQHF.

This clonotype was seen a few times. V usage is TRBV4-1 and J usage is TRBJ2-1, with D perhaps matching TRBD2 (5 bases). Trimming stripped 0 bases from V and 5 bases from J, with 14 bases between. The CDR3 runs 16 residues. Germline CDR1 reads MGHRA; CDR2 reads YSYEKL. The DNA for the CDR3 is TGCGCCAGCAGCCAAGATCGGGGAGACCCCCACAATGAGCAGTTCTTC. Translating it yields CASSQDRGDPHNEQFF.

The CDR3 region is CASSFRAEKNEQYF. Written as DNA, the CDR3 is TGTGCCAGCAGCTTTCGTGCCGAGAAAAACGAGCAGTACTTC. This chain uses TRBV5-4 with TRBJ2-7; no definite D call. This CDR3 is built from 14 residues. Trimming stripped 2 bases from V and 5 bases from J, with 14 bases between. Per germline, CDR1 SGHNT and CDR2 YYREEE (reference sequence).

In DNA, the CDR3 is TGCAGTGCTGGCCCTCAGGGCCCCCAAGAGACCCAGTACTTC. Protein sequence: CSAGPQGPQETQYF. The chain links TRBV20-1 to TRBJ2-5; D perhaps matches TRBD1 (5 bases). From germline, CDR1 is DFQATT and CDR2 SNEGSKA (reference sequence). The CDR3 spans 14 residues. The germline V and J ends were trimmed by 5 bases and 1 base, with 14 bases remaining between them.

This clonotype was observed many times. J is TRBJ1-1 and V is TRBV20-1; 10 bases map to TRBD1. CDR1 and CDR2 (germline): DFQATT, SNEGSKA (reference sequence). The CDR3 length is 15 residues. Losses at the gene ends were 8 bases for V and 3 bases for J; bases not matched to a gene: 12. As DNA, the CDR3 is TGCAGTTCAGACAGGGGGCGGTTGGGGGACACTGAAGCTTTCTTT. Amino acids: CSSDRGRLGDTEAFF.

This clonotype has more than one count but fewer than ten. This chain's CDR3 is CASRAAGGGTEAFF. The CDR3 DNA reads TGCGCCAGCAGGGCCGCGGGGGGTGGCACTGAAGCTTTCTTT. The chain uses TRBV5-1 and TRBJ1-1; D may be TRBD1 (5 bases). The CDR3 is 14 residues long. V lost 5 bases to trimming and J lost 4 bases, with 15 bases between them. Per the germline V gene, CDR1 is SGHRS and CDR2 is YFSETQ.

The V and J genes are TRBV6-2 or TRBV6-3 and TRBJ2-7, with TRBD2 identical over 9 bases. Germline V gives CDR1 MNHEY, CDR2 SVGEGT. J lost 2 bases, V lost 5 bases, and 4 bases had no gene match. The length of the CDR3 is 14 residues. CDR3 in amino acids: CASSKTSGPYEQYF. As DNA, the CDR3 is TGTGCCAGCAGTAAGACTAGCGGACCCTACGAGCAGTACTTC.

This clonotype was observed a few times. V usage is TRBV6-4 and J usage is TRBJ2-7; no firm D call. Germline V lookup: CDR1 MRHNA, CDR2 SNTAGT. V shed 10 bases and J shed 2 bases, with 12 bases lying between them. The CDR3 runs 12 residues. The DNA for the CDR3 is TGTGCCACCCCGATTTTGGCCTACGAGCAGTACTTC. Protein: CATPILAYEQYF.

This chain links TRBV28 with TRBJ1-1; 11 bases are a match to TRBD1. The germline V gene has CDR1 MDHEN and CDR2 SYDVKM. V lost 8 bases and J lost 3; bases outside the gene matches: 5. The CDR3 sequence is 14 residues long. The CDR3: CASERTGGYTEAFF. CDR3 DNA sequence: TGTGCCAGCGAAAGGACAGGGGGCTACACTGAAGCTTTCTTT.

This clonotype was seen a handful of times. The CDR3 loop is CASSFTGGDSYEQYF. CDR3 coding DNA: TGTGCCAGCAGCTTTACAGGGGGGGACTCCTACGAGCAGTACTTC. The chain recombines TRBV7-3 with TRBJ2-7, with D possibly matching TRBD1 (8 bases). The CDR3 has 15 residues. CDR1 and CDR2 from the germline V gene are SGHTA and FQGTGA. V was trimmed by 3 bases and J by 0 bases, leaving 12 bases between them.

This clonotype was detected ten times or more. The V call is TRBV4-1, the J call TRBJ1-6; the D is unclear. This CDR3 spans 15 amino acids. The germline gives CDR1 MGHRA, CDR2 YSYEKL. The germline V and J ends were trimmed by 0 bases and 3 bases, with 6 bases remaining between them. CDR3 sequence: CASSQDRVYNSPLHF. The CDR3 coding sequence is TGCGCCAGCAGCCAAGACAGAGTCTATAATTCACCCCTCCACTTT.

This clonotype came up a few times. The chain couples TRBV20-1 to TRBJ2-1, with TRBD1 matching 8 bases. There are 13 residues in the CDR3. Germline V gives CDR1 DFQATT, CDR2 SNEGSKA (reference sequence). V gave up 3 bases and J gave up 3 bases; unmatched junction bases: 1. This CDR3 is CSARDRDYNEQFF. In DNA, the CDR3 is TGCAGTGCTAGGGACAGGGACTACAATGAGCAGTTCTTC.

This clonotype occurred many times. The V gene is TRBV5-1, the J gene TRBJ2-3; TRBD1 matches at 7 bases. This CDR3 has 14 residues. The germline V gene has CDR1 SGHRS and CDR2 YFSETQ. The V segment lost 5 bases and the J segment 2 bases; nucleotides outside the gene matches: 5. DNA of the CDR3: TGCGCCAGCAGTTTACAGGGGTACACAGATACGCAGTATTTT. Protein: CASSLQGYTDTQYF.

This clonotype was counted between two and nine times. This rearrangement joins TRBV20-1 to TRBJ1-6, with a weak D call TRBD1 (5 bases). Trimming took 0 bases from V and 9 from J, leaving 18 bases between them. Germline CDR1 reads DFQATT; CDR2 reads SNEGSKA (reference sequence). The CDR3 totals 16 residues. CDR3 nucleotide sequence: TGCAGTGCTAGAGATGGAGGTGGGGCAGGGAGTTCACCCCTCCACTTT. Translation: CSARDGGGAGSSPLHF.

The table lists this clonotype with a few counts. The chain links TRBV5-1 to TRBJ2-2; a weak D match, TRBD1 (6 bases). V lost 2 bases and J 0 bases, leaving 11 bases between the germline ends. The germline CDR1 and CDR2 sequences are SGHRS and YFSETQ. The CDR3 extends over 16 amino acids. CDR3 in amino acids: CASSFSGAANTGELFF. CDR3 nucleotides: TGCGCCAGCAGCTTCTCAGGGGCTGCGAACACCGGGGAGCTGTTTTTT.

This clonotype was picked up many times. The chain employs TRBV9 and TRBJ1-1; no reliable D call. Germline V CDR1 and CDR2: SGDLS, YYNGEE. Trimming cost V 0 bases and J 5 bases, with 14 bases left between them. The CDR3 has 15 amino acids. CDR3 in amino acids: CASSVADARSTEAFF. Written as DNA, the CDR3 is TGTGCCAGCAGCGTAGCCGATGCGCGGTCGACTGAAGCTTTCTTT.

Written as DNA, the CDR3 is TGTGCCAGCAGTTATCCCAGCGCTAGCGGGGAGCAGTTCTTC. It codes for CASSYPSASGEQFF. The chain recombines TRBV6-5 with TRBJ2-1, with TRBD2 matching 8 bases. The J segment lost 10 bases and the V segment lost 3 bases, leaving 8 bases of the junction unmatched. The CDR3 contains 14 residues. The germline gives CDR1 MNHEY, CDR2 SVGAGI.

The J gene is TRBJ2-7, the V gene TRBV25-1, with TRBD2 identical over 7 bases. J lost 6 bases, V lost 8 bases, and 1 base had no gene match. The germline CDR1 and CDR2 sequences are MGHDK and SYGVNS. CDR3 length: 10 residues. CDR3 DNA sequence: TGTGCCAGCTCGGGGGGCGAGCAGTACTTC. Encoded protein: CASSGGEQYF.

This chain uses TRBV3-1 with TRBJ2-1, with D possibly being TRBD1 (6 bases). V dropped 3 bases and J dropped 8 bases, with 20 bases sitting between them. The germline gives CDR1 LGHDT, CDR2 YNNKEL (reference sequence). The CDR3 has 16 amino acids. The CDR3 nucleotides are TGTGCCAGCAGCCAGCCTTCGGGACAAAAACGCGATGAGCAGTTCTTC. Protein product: CASSQPSGQKRDEQFF.